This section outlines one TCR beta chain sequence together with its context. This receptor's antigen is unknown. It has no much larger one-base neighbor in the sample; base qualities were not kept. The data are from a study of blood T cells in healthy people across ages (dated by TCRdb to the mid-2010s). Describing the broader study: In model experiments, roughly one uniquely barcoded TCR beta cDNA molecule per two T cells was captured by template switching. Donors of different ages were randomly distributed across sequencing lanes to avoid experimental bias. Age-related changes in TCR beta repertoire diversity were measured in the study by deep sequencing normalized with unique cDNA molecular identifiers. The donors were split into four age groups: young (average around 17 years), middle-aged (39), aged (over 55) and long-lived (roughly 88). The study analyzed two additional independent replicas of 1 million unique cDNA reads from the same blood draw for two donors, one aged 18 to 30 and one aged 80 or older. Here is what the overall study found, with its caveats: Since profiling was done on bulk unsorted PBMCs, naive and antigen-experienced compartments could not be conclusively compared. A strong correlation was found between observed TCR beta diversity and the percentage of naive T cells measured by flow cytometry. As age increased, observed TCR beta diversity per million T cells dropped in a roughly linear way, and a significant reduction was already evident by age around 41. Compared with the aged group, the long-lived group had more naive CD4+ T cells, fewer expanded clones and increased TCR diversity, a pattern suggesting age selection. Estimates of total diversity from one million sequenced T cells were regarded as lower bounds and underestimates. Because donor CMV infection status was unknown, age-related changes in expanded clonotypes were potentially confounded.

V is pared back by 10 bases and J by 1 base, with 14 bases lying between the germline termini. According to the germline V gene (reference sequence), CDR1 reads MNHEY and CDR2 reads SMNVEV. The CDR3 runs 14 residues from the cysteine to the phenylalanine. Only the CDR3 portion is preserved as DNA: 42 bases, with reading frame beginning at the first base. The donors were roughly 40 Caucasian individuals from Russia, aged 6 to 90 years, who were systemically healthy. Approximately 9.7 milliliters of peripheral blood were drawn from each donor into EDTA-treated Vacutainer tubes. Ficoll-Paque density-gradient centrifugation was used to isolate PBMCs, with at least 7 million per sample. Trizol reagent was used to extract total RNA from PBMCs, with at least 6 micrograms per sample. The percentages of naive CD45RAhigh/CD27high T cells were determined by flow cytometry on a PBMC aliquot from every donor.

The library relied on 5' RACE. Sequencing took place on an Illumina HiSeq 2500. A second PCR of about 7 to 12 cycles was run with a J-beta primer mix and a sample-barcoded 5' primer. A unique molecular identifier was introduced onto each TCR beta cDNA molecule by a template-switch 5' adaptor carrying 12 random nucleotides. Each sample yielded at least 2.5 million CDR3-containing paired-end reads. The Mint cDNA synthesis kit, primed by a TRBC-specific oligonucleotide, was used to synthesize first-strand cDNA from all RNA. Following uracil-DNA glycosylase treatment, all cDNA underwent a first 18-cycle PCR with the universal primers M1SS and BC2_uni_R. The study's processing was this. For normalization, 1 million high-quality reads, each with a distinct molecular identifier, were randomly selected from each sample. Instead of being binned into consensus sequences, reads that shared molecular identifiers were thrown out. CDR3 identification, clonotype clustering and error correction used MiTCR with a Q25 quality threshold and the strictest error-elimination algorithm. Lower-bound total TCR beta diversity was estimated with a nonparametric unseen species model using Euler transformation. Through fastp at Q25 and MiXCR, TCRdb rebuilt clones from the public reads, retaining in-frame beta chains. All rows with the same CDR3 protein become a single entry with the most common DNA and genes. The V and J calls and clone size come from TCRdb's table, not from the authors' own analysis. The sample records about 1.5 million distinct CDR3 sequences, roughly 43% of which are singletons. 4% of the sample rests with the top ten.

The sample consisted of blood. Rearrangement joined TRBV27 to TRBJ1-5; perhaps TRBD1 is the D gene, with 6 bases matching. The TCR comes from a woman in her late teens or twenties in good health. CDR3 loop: CATSGDGSNQPQHF. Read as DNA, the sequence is TGTGCCACCTCAGGGGACGGGAGCAATCAGCCCCAGCATTTT.